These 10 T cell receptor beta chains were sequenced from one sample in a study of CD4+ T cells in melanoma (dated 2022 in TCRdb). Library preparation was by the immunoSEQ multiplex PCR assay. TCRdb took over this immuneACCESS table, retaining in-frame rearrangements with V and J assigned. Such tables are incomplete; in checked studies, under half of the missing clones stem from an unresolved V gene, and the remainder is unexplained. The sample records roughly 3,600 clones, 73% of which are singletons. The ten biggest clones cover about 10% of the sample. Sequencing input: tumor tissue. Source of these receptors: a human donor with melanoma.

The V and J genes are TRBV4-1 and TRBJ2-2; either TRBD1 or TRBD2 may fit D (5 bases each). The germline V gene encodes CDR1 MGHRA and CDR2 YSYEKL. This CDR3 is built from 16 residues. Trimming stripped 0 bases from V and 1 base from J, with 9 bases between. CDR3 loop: CASSQDPGRNTGELFF. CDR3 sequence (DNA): TGCGCCAGCAGCCAAGATCCAGGGAGGAACACCGGGGAGCTGTTTTTT.

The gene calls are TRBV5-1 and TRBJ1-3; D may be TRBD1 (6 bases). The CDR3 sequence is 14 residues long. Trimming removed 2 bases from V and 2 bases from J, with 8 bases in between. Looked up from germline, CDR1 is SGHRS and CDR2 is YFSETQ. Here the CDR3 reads CASSLGGPGNTIYF. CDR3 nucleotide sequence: TGCGCCAGCAGCTTAGGGGGGCCTGGAAACACCATATATTTT.

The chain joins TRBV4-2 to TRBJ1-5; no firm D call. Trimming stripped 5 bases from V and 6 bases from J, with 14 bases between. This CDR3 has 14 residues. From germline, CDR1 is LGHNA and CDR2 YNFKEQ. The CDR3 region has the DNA TGTGCCAGCAGCTTGGGTGGTTACGGTCAGCCCCAGCATTTT. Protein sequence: CASSLGGYGQPQHF.

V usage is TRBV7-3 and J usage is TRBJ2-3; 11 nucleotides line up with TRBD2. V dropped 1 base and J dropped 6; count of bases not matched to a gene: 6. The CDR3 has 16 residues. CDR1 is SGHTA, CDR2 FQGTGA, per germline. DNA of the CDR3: TGTGCCAGCAGCTTAAGTAGCGGGAGGGCCGGGGATACGCAGTATTTT. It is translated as CASSLSSGRAGDTQYF.

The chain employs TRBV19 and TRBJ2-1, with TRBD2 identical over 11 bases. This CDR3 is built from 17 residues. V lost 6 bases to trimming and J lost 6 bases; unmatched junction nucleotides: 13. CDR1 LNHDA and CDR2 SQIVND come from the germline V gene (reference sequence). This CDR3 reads CASSKLAGEISANEQFF. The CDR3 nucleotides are TGTGCCAGTAGCAAACTAGCGGGAGAGATTTCGGCCAATGAGCAGTTCTTC.

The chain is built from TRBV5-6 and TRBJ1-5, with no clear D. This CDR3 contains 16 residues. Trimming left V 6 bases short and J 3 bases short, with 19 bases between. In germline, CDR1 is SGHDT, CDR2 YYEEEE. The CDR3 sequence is CASNSAHYGLNQPQHF. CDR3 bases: TGTGCCAGCAACTCGGCTCATTACGGACTCAATCAGCCCCAGCATTTT.

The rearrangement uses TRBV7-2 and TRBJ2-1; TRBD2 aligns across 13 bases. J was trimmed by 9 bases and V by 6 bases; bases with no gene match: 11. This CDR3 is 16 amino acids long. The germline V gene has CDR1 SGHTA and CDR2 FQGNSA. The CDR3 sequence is CASRSRTSGSGSEQFF. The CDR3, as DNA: TGTGCCAGCAGATCTCGGACTAGCGGGAGTGGGAGTGAGCAGTTCTTC.

CDR3: CASSLFGTGVYEQYF. The CDR3 DNA reads TGTGCCAGCAGCTTGTTCGGGACAGGGGTCTACGAGCAGTACTTC. This chain links TRBV7-2 with TRBJ2-7; 10 nucleotides agree with TRBD1. V lost 3 bases, J lost 3 bases, and 5 bases stayed unmatched. CDR3 length: 15 residues. Germline CDR1 is SGHTA and CDR2 is FQGNSA.

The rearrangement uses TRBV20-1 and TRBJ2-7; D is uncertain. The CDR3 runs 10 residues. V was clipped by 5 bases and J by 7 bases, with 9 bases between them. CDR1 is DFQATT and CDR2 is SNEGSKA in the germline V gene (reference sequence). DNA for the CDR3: TGCAGTGCTCCCTGGCGGGAGCAGTACTTC. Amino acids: CSAPWREQYF.

The CDR3 loop reads CAINGSPGLAGATDTQYF. The CDR3 DNA follows: TGTGCCATCAATGGATCTCCGGGACTAGCGGGAGCTACAGATACGCAGTATTTT. The chain employs TRBV10-3 and TRBJ2-3, with 14 bases lining up with TRBD2. With 7 bases clipped from V and 3 bases from J, the junction kept 12 bases outside the gene matches. Per the germline V gene, CDR1 is ENHRY and CDR2 is SYGVKD. This CDR3 contains 18 residues.